The clone carrying this T cell receptor (beta chain) was seen more than once but under ten times. Its antigen is unknown. Unique molecular identifiers tagged the TCRbeta library. From the PCR reads, TCRdb called clonotypes with MiXCR, one entry per CDR3 protein. Counted here are 450,000 to 600,000 distinct CDR3 sequences, 10% to 15% occurring once; the ten biggest clones make up about 2.2%. This record belongs to a study of T-cell reconstitution after alpha-beta-depleted transplantation in children. Overall study results and limits: About two months after transplant, alpha-beta T cells reportedly came from several hundred expanded graft clones. Newly produced T cells mostly accounted for T-cell counts and diversity one year post-transplant. Certain patients had high TCRbeta diversity at day 60, and it came from recipient T cells and thymic progenitors that survived.

The material sequenced was PBMCs, mostly from graft donor cells, taken 360 days after TCRalphabeta/CD19-depleted stem cell transplant. This receptor was obtained from a male patient younger than 18 who had a stem cell transplant for acute myeloid leukemia, so the T cells may come from the graft donor.

DNA for the CDR3: TGCGCCAGCAGCTCGTTACTAGCGGGAGGGACGGATGAGCAGTTCTTC. It encodes CASSSLLAGGTDEQFF. V and J are TRBV5-1 and TRBJ2-1; 13 bases are a match to TRBD2. The CDR3 runs to 16 residues. The J segment lost 8 bases and the V segment lost 3 bases, leaving 8 bases of the junction unmatched. Per germline, CDR1 SGHRS and CDR2 YFSETQ.